The 19 T cell receptor beta chains in this list originate from one sample, sequenced in a study of blood T cell repertoires in COVID-19. Only in-frame clones appear in the TCRdb table, and some are missing; sequencing was by immunoSEQ multiplex PCR. This table has fewer than 250,000 clones, 84% appearing once. Material: peripheral blood. The receptors derive from a man in his fifties or sixties with acute or convalescent COVID-19.

The J gene is TRBJ2-1, the V gene TRBV6-2 or TRBV6-3, with D maybe TRBD1 (7 bases). This CDR3 is 16 amino acids long. The V gene's germline CDR1 is MNHEY and CDR2 SVGEGT. V was clipped by 0 bases and J by 4 bases, with 13 bases between them. The CDR3, as DNA: TGTGCCAGCAGTTACTCGACGGCAGGGGGGTACAATGAGCAGTTCTTC. Translating gives CASSYSTAGGYNEQFF.

The chain joins TRBV28 to TRBJ2-7; D possibly corresponds to TRBD2 (5 bases). CDR3 length equals 14 residues. Germline CDR1 and CDR2: MDHEN and SYDVKM. Trimming left V 3 bases short and J 9 bases short, with 18 bases between. The CDR3 region is CASSFPPGSRGQYF. CDR3 DNA sequence: TGTGCCAGCAGTTTCCCTCCCGGCTCCCGGGGGCAGTACTTC.

This chain joins TRBV5-1 and TRBJ1-4; D might be TRBD1 (6 bases). With 4 bases removed from V and 8 bases from J, the gap between germline ends came to 21 bases. This CDR3 comprises 16 residues. Germline lookup yields CDR1 SGHRS and CDR2 YFSETQ. The CDR3 protein is CASSLGSGTRREKLFF. CDR3 DNA: TGCGCCAGCAGCCTTGGCTCGGGGACACGTCGGGAAAAACTGTTTTTT.

The V and J genes are TRBV5-1 and TRBJ2-7; 7 nucleotides match TRBD1. CDR1 and CDR2 from the germline V gene are SGHRS and YFSETQ. V lost 5 bases to trimming and J lost 2 bases; unmatched junction nucleotides: 1. The CDR3 totals 12 residues. The CDR3 DNA reads as TGCGCCAGCAGAACAGGGGCCTACGAGCAGTACTTC. It translates to CASRTGAYEQYF.

The chain combines TRBV6-1 with TRBJ1-5; 10 nucleotides agree with TRBD1. Germline lookup yields CDR1 MNHNS and CDR2 SASEGT. Losses at the gene ends were 1 base for V and 9 bases for J; bases not matched to a gene: 9. This CDR3 has 16 amino acids. DNA for the CDR3: TGTGCCAGCAGTGAAGTAGGGGGACAGGGGACCAGGCCCCAGCATTTT. It codes for CASSEVGGQGTRPQHF.

The J gene is TRBJ1-1, the V gene TRBV28, with D tentatively TRBD1 (5 bases). Trimming removed 1 base at V and 4 bases at J, with 10 bases between. This CDR3 has 14 amino acids. The germline V gene encodes CDR1 MDHEN and CDR2 SYDVKM. In nucleotides, the CDR3 is TGTGCCAGCAGTTTATCCCCTGGGGCCACTGAAGCTTTCTTT. The encoded protein is CASSLSPGATEAFF.

The rearrangement joins TRBV5-1 to TRBJ1-1; 8 bases align to TRBD1. CDR3 length equals 17 residues. CDR1 is SGHRS and CDR2 is YFSETQ in the germline V gene. J lost 5 bases, V lost 0 bases, and 12 bases had no gene match. The CDR3 bases are TGCGCCAGCAGCTTGGAGGCAATCGGGACAGGAGGAACTGAAGCTTTCTTT. It is translated as CASSLEAIGTGGTEAFF.

CDR3 in amino acids: CASSIAGTPVGEQYF. For the CDR3, the DNA is TGTGCCAGTAGTATAGCGGGGACACCGGTGGGAGAGCAGTACTTC. This chain links TRBV19 with TRBJ2-7; tentatively, D is TRBD1 (6 bases). The V end lost 1 base, the J end lost 7 bases, and 17 bases lay between the germline ends. Germline CDR1 and CDR2: LNHDA and SQIVND (reference sequence). CDR3 length: 15 residues.

This chain joins TRBV11-2 and TRBJ2-7; TRBD2 matches at 15 bases. V shed 4 bases and J 3 bases; nucleotides not matched to a gene: 4. The germline CDR1 and CDR2 sequences are SGHAT and FQNNGV. The CDR3 is 16 residues long. CDR3: CASSSRTSGGDYEQYF. The CDR3 bases are TGTGCCAGCAGCTCCAGGACTAGCGGGGGGGACTACGAGCAGTACTTC.

The chain has TRBV4-1 and TRBJ2-3; TRBD2 aligns across 8 bases. The germline V gene encodes CDR1 MGHRA and CDR2 YSYEKL. The CDR3 has 16 residues. Trimming at V came to 3 bases and at J to 2 bases, leaving 7 bases not matched to a gene. The CDR3 sequence: CASSHIPAGATDTQYF. CDR3 nucleotide sequence: TGCGCCAGCAGCCACATCCCAGCGGGAGCCACAGATACGCAGTATTTT.

The J gene is TRBJ2-5, the V gene TRBV24-1; maybe TRBD1 (6 bases). The CDR3 loop spans 15 amino acids. Germline assignment: CDR1 KGHDR and CDR2 SFDVKD. Trimming took off 4 bases at V and 0 bases at J, with 11 bases between the two ends. The CDR3 nucleotides read TGTGCCACCAGTGAGAGCGACAGGTACCAAGAGACCCAGTACTTC. Its protein product is CATSESDRYQETQYF.

V and J are TRBV4-1 and TRBJ1-2; D gene uncertain. The CDR3 contains 14 residues. V dropped 0 bases and J dropped 5 bases, with 10 bases sitting between them. Germline lookup yields CDR1 MGHRA and CDR2 YSYEKL. This CDR3 is CASSQDTEFYGYTF. The CDR3 DNA reads as TGCGCCAGCAGCCAAGATACGGAGTTTTATGGCTACACCTTC.

J is TRBJ1-1 and V is TRBV2, with D unresolved. The CDR3 runs 13 residues. The germline V and J ends were trimmed by 5 bases and 2 bases, with 9 bases remaining between them. CDR1 is SNHLY and CDR2 is FYNNEI in the germline V gene. CDR3 sequence reads: CASSYQINTEAFF. For the CDR3, the DNA is TGTGCCAGCAGTTACCAGATAAACACTGAAGCTTTCTTT.

The V and J genes are TRBV5-1 and TRBJ1-3; perhaps TRBD1 as D (5 bases). This CDR3 is built from 17 residues. V lost 2 bases to trimming and J lost 0 bases, with 15 bases between them. CDR1 and CDR2 from the germline V gene are SGHRS and YFSETQ. In DNA form, the CDR3 reads TGCGCCAGCAGCTTTTTGGGGCCCGAGATCTCTGGAAACACCATATATTTT. Translated, it gives CASSFLGPEISGNTIYF. The full variable domain, in which reference TRBV5-1 and TRBJ1-3 provide the parts outside the CDR3, is KAGVTQTPRYLIKTRGQQVTLSCSPISGHRSVSWYQQTPGQGLQFLFEYFSETQRNKGNFPGRFSGRQFSNSRSEMNVSTLELGDSALYLCASSFLGPEISGNTIYFGEGSWLTVV.

This clone was detected only once. The V call is TRBV6-5, the J call TRBJ1-1; D possibly corresponds to TRBD1 (6 bases). V was clipped by 6 bases and J by 5 bases, with 19 bases between them. Germline-derived CDR1 and CDR2 are MNHEY and SVGAGI. The CDR3 sequence is 15 residues long. In nucleotides, the CDR3 is TGTGCCAGCAGGACTCTACAGGGCATGGGGACTGAAGCTTTCTTT. This translates into CASRTLQGMGTEAFF.

Remarks on this clone: Germline is not matched at one junction end, which may reflect a read error. The rearrangement joins TRBV7-9 to TRBJ2-2; D gene unclear. Germline assignment: CDR1 SEHNR and CDR2 FQNEAQ (reference sequence). The CDR3 length is 13 residues. The CDR3 spells CASSLVGAGELFF. The DNA for the CDR3 is TGTGCCAGCAGTTTAGTGGGCGCCGGGGAGCTGTTTTTT. Combining the CDR3 with reference TRBV7-9 and TRBJ2-2 gives the whole variable domain DTGVSQNPRHKITKRGQNVTFRCDPISEHNRLYWYRQTLGQGPEFLTYFQNEAQLEKSRLLSDRFSAERPKGSFSTLEIQRTEQGDSAMYLCASSLVGAGELFFGEGSRLTVL.

V is TRBV18 and J is TRBJ2-3; 13 bases match TRBD2. J was trimmed by 6 bases and V by 1 base; bases with no gene match: 4. The CDR3 covers 16 residues. The germline CDR1 and CDR2 sequences are KGHSH and LQKENI. The CDR3 is CASSPLGTSGADTQYF. CDR3 DNA sequence: TGTGCCAGCTCACCACTAGGGACTAGCGGGGCGGATACGCAGTATTTT.

This clone has just one count. CDR3 region: CASSVRAGDNEKLFF. CDR3 nucleotide sequence: TGTGCCAGCAGCGTCAGGGCCGGAGATAATGAAAAACTGTTTTTT. J is TRBJ1-4 and V is TRBV9, with D perhaps TRBD1 (5 bases). The V end lost 2 bases, the J end lost 4 bases, and 12 bases lay between the germline ends. Germline CDR1 is SGDLS and CDR2 is YYNGEE. This CDR3 is 15 amino acids long.

V gene TRBV11-3 combines with J gene TRBJ2-1, with TRBD2 matching 7 bases. Germline assignment: CDR1 SGHNT and CDR2 YENEEA. V was pared by 0 bases and J by 2 bases, with 13 bases of the junction left unmatched. This CDR3 contains 19 residues. CDR3 sequence reads: CASSLDALAATAPYNEQFF. As DNA, the CDR3 is TGTGCCAGCAGCTTAGACGCCCTAGCGGCCACGGCCCCCTACAATGAGCAGTTCTTC.